Given below is one T cell receptor beta chain in context. It has no known antigen specificity. Base qualities were left out, and no much larger clone turns up one base away. Participants in the prospective study were aged roughly 18 to 100 years, lived in 24 United States geographic areas, and enrolled through a virtual design. To assign participants to cohorts, the prospective study relied on clinical history that participants themselves reported in a screening survey and a study questionnaire. ImmuneRACE Cohort 3 recovered participants were defined by two consecutive negative NP/OP PCR tests, healthcare professional clearance, or symptom resolution. Mobile phlebotomists in the prospective study collected whole blood, serum and a nasopharyngeal or oropharyngeal swab from every participant. Additional blood draws and questionnaires over an approximately two-month period could optionally be provided by prospective study participants. Before DNA extraction, prospective study blood samples were shipped either frozen or at room temperature.

These data originate in a study of blood T cell repertoires in COVID-19 (TCRdb year 2020). Looking at the study overall: Samples covering the acute and convalescent phases of COVID-19 were provided by collaborators in the United States, Italy and Spain. The material from the prospective study consisted of cDNA or gDNA derived from T cells, B-cell-depleted T cells, or PBMCs. Deeply sampled blood TCRbeta repertoires from subjects exposed to, actively infected with, or recovered from COVID-19 were included in the dataset. The repertoires were released in a freely available public database meant as a resource for research on the immune response to SARS-CoV-2. The samples were drawn from two sources: the first 160 participants of the ongoing ImmuneRACE study, and fewer than 1,500 subjects contributed by 6 global collaborators. The sample metadata nearly always contained a de-identified subject ID, COVID-19 status, age in years and sex. Where HLA class I and class II types were available, the types were taken from metadata supplied by the sample provider, not from assay-based typing. General findings and caveats noted by the study authors: How much clinical and demographic metadata was included differed by source and by participant, and the metadata was provided uncurated.

TCRbeta CDR3 regions were amplified from genomic DNA using the immunoSEQ Assay, a bias-controlled multiplex PCR. Processing in the source paper ran as follows. Within the assay, amplification of reference gene primers was used to estimate how many nucleated cells each sample contained. To quantify the absolute abundance of each unique TCRbeta CDR3 rearrangement, sequence reads were collapsed and filtered. Productive Simpson clonality was computed per sample as the square root of Simpson's diversity index over productive rearrangements. TCRdb took this table from immuneACCESS and kept in-frame rearrangements with V and J called. Such tables lack part of the clones; where checked against another copy, unresolved V genes explain under half of the gap, and the rest is unexplained. V, J and clone size derive from that table, while D and trimming were established from the DNA sequence. This sample comprises about 380,000 clones, 85% to 90% of them detected only once. Of the sample, 1.2% is held by the ten largest clones.

Per the germline V gene, KGHSH is the CDR1 and LQKENI is the CDR2. Cut back by 5 bases and 0 bases, the V and J ends lie 13 bases apart. There are 15 amino acids in the CDR3, from cysteine to phenylalanine inclusive. The sequence is cut down to CDR3 DNA, 45 bases in frame from base 1. The sample was PBMCs or T cells enriched from blood (not recorded which). This receptor was taken from a woman younger than 30 who had recovered from COVID-19. In this chain, TRBV18 is recombined with TRBJ1-2, and TRBD1 may be the D gene, going by 6 matching bases. The nucleotides read TGTGCCAGCTCAGTCACAGGGTTGACTAACTATGGCTACACCTTC. It is translated as CASSVTGLTNYGYTF.